This T cell receptor beta chain was sequenced during a study of monozygotic twins with inflammatory bowel disease. From germline, CDR1 is SGHNT and CDR2 YYREEE (reference sequence). The CDR3 totals 14 residues. Reprocessing the 5' RACE reads, TCRdb reports a single entry for every CDR3 protein and omits DNA. The sample data list roughly 200,000 distinct CDR3 sequences. The V gene is TRBV5-4, the J gene TRBJ2-2; TCRdb outputs TRBD2, but without DNA this stays unchecked. Sequenced material: blood. This receptor was identified in a human donor with ulcerative colitis or Crohn's disease, or a healthy co-twin of an affected twin (not recorded which). The CDR3 sequence: CASSEGLYTGELFF.